Listed below are T cell receptor beta chains from one sample, sequenced in a study of T cell responses to AZD1222 COVID-19 vaccine. Sequencing used immunoSEQ multiplex PCR; TCRdb keeps in-frame clones, though not all of them. Found here are over 100,000 clones, 65% to 85% of them singletons; the top ten hold around 9.9%. The material was peripheral blood, obtained on day 0 of AZD1222 vaccination. The receptors come from an adult in good health. CDR3s include the opening cysteine and the closing phenylalanine or tryptophan. A D gene is named only where the DNA matches it firmly. Not every row has a clone size; where given, it reads once, few, many or a size class.

clone_size	v_call	j_call	d_call	cdr3_aa	cdr3_nt
few	TRBV19	TRBJ2-3	TRBD1	CASSMYRTGADTQYF	TGTGCCAGTAGTATGTACCGGACAGGCGCAGATACGCAGTATTTT
.	TRBV2	TRBJ2-1	TRBD1	CASTFGTGGNEQFF	TGTGCCAGCACTTTCGGGACAGGGGGAAATGAGCAGTTCTTC
few	TRBV28	TRBJ1-2	.	CASGRGAGGYTF	TGTGCCTCCGGGAGAGGGGCGGGTGGCTACACCTTC
once	TRBV19	TRBJ1-2	.	CATSLGFYGYTF	TGTGCCACCTCTTTGGGGTTCTATGGCTACACCTTC
.	TRBV7-9	TRBJ1-1	.	CASSLRSTFTEAFF	TGTGCCAGCAGCTTACGGTCCACCTTTACTGAAGCTTTCTTT
.	TRBV2	TRBJ2-1	TRBD1	CASTRSRTGDPRKQFF	TGTGCCAGCACCCGATCTAGGACAGGGGATCCACGAAAGCAGTTCTTC
.	TRBV28	TRBJ2-7	.	CASRYRESYEQYF	TGTGCCAGCAGGTATAGGGAGAGCTACGAGCAGTACTTC
.	TRBV6-5	TRBJ1-3	.	CASSWGSGNTIYF	TGTGCCAGCAGTTGGGGGTCCGGAAACACCATATATTTT
.	TRBV19	TRBJ2-2	.	CASSHTPGAPGELFF	TGTGCCAGTAGTCACACCCCGGGGGCACCCGGGGAGCTGTTTTTT
.	TRBV7-9	TRBJ1-2	.	CATTLSDYGYTF	TGTGCCACCACCCTCTCGGACTATGGCTACACCTTC
.	TRBV6-2/TRBV6-3	TRBJ2-3	TRBD1	CASSLGQVSTDTQYF	TGTGCCAGCAGTCTCGGACAGGTTAGCACAGATACGCAGTATTTT
.	TRBV9	TRBJ2-2	TRBD2	CASSDTSGTAAGELFF	TGTGCCAGCAGCGATACTAGCGGGACCGCGGCCGGGGAGCTGTTTTTT
.	TRBV9	TRBJ1-4	.	CASSVAGGREKLFF	TGTGCCAGCAGCGTAGCGGGGGGCCGGGAAAAACTGTTTTTT
.	TRBV21-1	TRBJ2-5	.	CASRSQRTGQETQYF	TGTGCCAGCAGGAGCCAGCGGACAGGTCAAGAGACCCAGTACTTC
.	TRBV28	TRBJ1-2	.	CASGGDRSGYTF	TGTGCCAGCGGGGGGGATAGGTCTGGCTACACCTTC
once	TRBV5-4	TRBJ1-4	.	CASSPTGPGRTEKLFF	TGTGCCAGCAGCCCGACCGGGCCGGGGAGGACTGAAAAACTGTTTTTT
.	TRBV30	TRBJ1-3	.	CAWNTLSGNTIYF	TGTGCCTGGAATACCCTCTCTGGAAACACCATATATTTT
.	TRBV6-5	TRBJ1-2	TRBD1	CASGKGGAGNYGYTF	TGTGCCAGCGGGAAAGGGGGCGCCGGTAACTATGGCTACACCTTC
once	TRBV11-2	TRBJ2-7	.	CASSLDGQPRNEQYF	TGTGCCAGCAGCTTAGATGGTCAGCCCCGGAACGAGCAGTACTTC
.	TRBV7-9	TRBJ1-1	.	CASSLTEWTEAFF	TGTGCCAGCAGCTTGACAGAGTGGACTGAAGCTTTCTTT
few	TRBV3-1/TRBV3-2	TRBJ1-2	.	CASSQARGTYGYTF	TGTGCCAGCAGCCAAGCACGGGGGACCTACGGCTACACCTTC
.	TRBV29-1	TRBJ2-2	.	CSVEDSMIGPANTGELFF	TGCAGCGTTGAAGATTCAATGATAGGACCAGCGAACACCGGGGAGCTGTTTTTT
.	TRBV2	TRBJ1-1	.	CASSERQSMNTEAFF	TGTGCCAGCAGTGAAAGACAGTCCATGAACACTGAAGCTTTCTTT
.	TRBV5-4	TRBJ2-3	TRBD1	CASSPGQTGSDTQYF	TGTGCCAGCAGCCCGGGACAGACAGGATCAGATACGCAGTATTTT
.	TRBV4-1	TRBJ2-3	.	CASSQEQSPLAGGTDTQYF	TGCGCCAGCAGCCAAGAACAATCGCCCTTAGCTGGCGGCACAGATACGCAGTATTTT
.	TRBV20-1	TRBJ2-7	TRBD1	CSGTGGYEQYF	TGCAGTGGGACAGGGGGCTACGAGCAGTACTTC
.	TRBV30	TRBJ2-5	.	CAWSVGVGLKTQYF	TGTGCCTGGAGTGTAGGCGTAGGGTTGAAGACCCAGTACTTC
few	TRBV4-1	TRBJ1-4	.	CASSPIRAANEKLFF	TGCGCCAGCAGCCCGATAAGGGCAGCTAATGAAAAACTGTTTTTT
.	TRBV7-9	TRBJ1-4	.	CASSPGTGREKLFF	TGTGCCAGCAGCCCCGGTACGGGCAGGGAAAAACTGTTTTTT
.	TRBV6-5	TRBJ2-3	.	CASSYRLAPTDTQYF	TGTGCCAGCAGTTACCGGCTAGCCCCCACAGATACGCAGTATTTT
.	TRBV28	TRBJ1-4	TRBD1	CASSARTGWSEKLFF	TGTGCCAGCAGTGCGCGGACAGGGTGGAGCGAAAAACTGTTTTTT
.	TRBV4-2	TRBJ1-4	.	CASSPQGMDEKLFF	TGTGCCAGCAGCCCTCAGGGAATGGACGAAAAACTGTTTTTT
.	TRBV28	TRBJ2-7	TRBD1	CASGQTGGTYEQYF	TGTGCCAGCGGTCAGACAGGGGGTACCTACGAGCAGTACTTC
.	TRBV18	TRBJ1-2	TRBD1	CASSPGQGTGANYGYTF	TGTGCCAGCTCACCCGGACAGGGTACTGGAGCTAACTATGGCTACACCTTC
few	TRBV29-1	TRBJ1-1	TRBD1	CSVLQGANTEAFF	TGCAGCGTTCTACAGGGGGCAAACACTGAAGCTTTCTTT
.	TRBV5-1	TRBJ2-1	TRBD2	CASSLSRENYNEQFF	TGCGCCAGCAGCTTATCGCGGGAGAATTACAATGAGCAGTTCTTC
few	TRBV7-9	TRBJ1-2	.	CASRPPGRADYGYTF	TGTGCCAGCAGACCTCCGGGCAGGGCGGACTATGGCTACACCTTC
.	TRBV27	TRBJ1-2	TRBD1	CASSLTGSYGYTF	TGTGCCAGCAGCTTGACAGGGTCCTATGGCTACACCTTC
.	TRBV5-5	TRBJ2-1	.	CASSPQVAVGNEQFF	TGTGCCAGCAGCCCCCAGGTTGCAGTTGGGAATGAGCAGTTCTTC
.	TRBV6-5	TRBJ1-1	.	CASSYKGRLNTEAFF	TGTGCCAGCAGTTACAAGGGACGGCTGAACACTGAAGCTTTCTTT